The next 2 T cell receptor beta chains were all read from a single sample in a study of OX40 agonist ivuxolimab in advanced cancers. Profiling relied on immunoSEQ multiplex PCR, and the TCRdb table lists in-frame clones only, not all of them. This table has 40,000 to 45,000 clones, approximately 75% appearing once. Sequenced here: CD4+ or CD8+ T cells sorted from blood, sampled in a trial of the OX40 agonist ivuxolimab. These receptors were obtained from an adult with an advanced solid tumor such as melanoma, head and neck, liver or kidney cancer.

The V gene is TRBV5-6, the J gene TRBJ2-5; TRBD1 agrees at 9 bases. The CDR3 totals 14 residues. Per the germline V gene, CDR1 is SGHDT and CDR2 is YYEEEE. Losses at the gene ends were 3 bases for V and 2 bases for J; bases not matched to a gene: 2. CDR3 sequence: CASSSGQGQETQYF. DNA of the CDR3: TGTGCCAGCAGCTCCGGACAGGGGCAAGAGACCCAGTACTTC.

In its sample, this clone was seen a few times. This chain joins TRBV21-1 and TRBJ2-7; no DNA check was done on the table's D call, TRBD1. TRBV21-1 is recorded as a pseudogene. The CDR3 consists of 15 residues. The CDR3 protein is CASSMRDRDRYEQYV. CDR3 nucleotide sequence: TGTGCCAGCAGCATGAGAGACCGGGACAGATACGAGCAGTACGTC.